This is a list of T cell receptor beta chains from one sample in a study of identical twins. TCRdb passed the 5' RACE reads through MiXCR, listing each CDR3 protein once. This table holds about 470,000 distinct CDR3 sequences, more than 20% found once. In addition, the sample was reused for a study of T cells expressing NK-cell markers.

The sequencing sample was made of CD4+ T cells sorted from blood. Source of these receptors: a woman between 18 and 30 years old in good health. Each CDR3 is given with its conserved first and last residue.

V gene: TRBV12-3/TRBV12-4
J gene: TRBJ2-1
CDR3 protein: CASSGARGVYNEQFF

V gene: TRBV27
J gene: TRBJ2-6
CDR3 protein: CASGRYQLTSSSGANVLTF

V gene: TRBV20-1
J gene: TRBJ2-3
CDR3 protein: CSARGGRGTDTQYF

V gene: TRBV20-1
J gene: TRBJ1-5
CDR3 protein: CSAQTYAGVSNQPQHF

V gene: TRBV2
J gene: TRBJ2-2
CDR3 protein: CACQRRGLPGELFF

V gene: TRBV11-2
J gene: TRBJ2-5
CDR3 protein: CASTRGWAETQYF

V gene: TRBV12-3/TRBV12-4
J gene: TRBJ2-5
CDR3 protein: CASSFSRTGQATQYF

V gene: TRBV12-3/TRBV12-4
J gene: TRBJ1-3
CDR3 protein: CASSPPTGFGNTIYF

V gene: TRBV20-1
J gene: TRBJ2-3
CDR3 protein: CSARLGTDTQYF

V gene: TRBV20-1
J gene: TRBJ1-1
CDR3 protein: CSAEPFGTGNEAFF

V gene: TRBV20-1
J gene: TRBJ1-1
CDR3 protein: CSARQGAATTEAFF

V gene: TRBV10-2
J gene: TRBJ2-7
CDR3 protein: CASSRGYSYEQYF

V gene: TRBV19
J gene: TRBJ2-3
CDR3 protein: CASLAGDTQYF

V gene: TRBV21-1
J gene: TRBJ2-5
CDR3 protein: CASSNQREGCFWETQYF

V gene: TRBV3-1
J gene: TRBJ2-3
CDR3 protein: CASSQDWGSTDTQYF

V gene: TRBV5-1
J gene: TRBJ2-7
CDR3 protein: CASRSYSGHSYEQYF

V gene: TRBV12-3/TRBV12-4
J gene: TRBJ2-1
CDR3 protein: CASSPGTGDYNEQFF

V gene: TRBV15
J gene: TRBJ2-5
CDR3 protein: CATRERGGGGETQYF